This TCR beta chain originates from a study of T cell repertoires in cytomegalovirus infection. Study overall: Matching HLA type, along with CMV infection, was indicated by public TCR beta signatures.

TCRdb processed the reads anew with MiXCR; each CDR3 protein has one entry. The sample shows roughly 600,000 distinct CDR3 sequences, 20% to 30% of them seen only once. General study points: Cumulative frequency (of public TCR beta family members) identified carriers of CMV plus the relevant HLA. The study found HLA-C-restricted CMV-specific TCR beta clonotypes dominating the ex vivo response.

For this clonotype: Its antigen is still unknown.

V lost 3 bases and J lost 0, with 12 bases in between. Germline loops: CDR1 SQVTM, CDR2 ANQGSEA. This CDR3 has 15 amino acids. The sequence was collected from a human donor in good health (CMV status not recorded). Some clones in this sample may be carry-over from other donors' samples. The chain combines TRBV29-1 with TRBJ1-3; D is unresolved. The sequenced sample consisted of CD8+ T cells from PBMCs. DNA of the CDR3: TGCAGCGTTGAGGGCAGGTCCGACTCTGGAAACACCATATATTTT. Encoded protein: CSVEGRSDSGNTIYF.